The clone carrying this T cell receptor (beta chain) counts as medium-sized. Its matching antigen is unknown. Deletions cut 0 bases from V and 7 bases from J, with 3 bases between. The CDR3 totals 11 residues. Germline lookup yields CDR1 GTSNPN and CDR2 SVGIG (reference sequence). The sample originates from a study of siplizumab effects on memory and regulatory T cells. Whole-study findings and limits: Controls showed an average of roughly 25% Treg-derived mappable alloreactive CD4+ clones, while siplizumab showed roughly 70%. A naive or memory phenotype could not be assigned to roughly 80-96% of the proliferating CD4+ or CD8+ clones.

A 37°C coculture lasting 6 days was applied to the mixed lymphocyte reaction cells. Each sample yielded roughly 92,000 assayed TCR templates. Here immunoSEQ multiplex PCR was the method, and the copy in TCRdb shows in-frame clones only, minus some. This sample yields approximately 9,600 clones, of which more than 35% are seen a single time; about 10% belongs to the top ten. The rearrangement links TRBV30 to TRBJ2-2, with D hard to call. Sequencing used CFSE-low (dividing) CD8+ T cells sorted from an allogeneic mixed lymphocyte reaction. This clonotype was sampled from a human donor in good health; the cells came from an allogeneic mixed lymphocyte reaction. The CDR3, as DNA: TGTGCCTGGAGTGTAGGCGGGGAGCTGTTTTTT. Translated, it gives CAWSVGGELFF.